This T cell receptor (beta chain) is from a study of blood T cell repertoires in COVID-19 (dated by TCRdb to 2020 to 2021). Some background on the complete study: Collaborator samples came from the United States, Italy and Spain and covered acute and convalescent phases of COVID-19. The material from the prospective study consisted of cDNA or gDNA derived from T cells, B-cell-depleted T cells, or PBMCs. The dataset comprised deeply sampled blood TCRbeta repertoires from subjects exposed to, actively infected with, or recovered from COVID-19. Where available, HLA class I and class II types were taken from metadata supplied by the sample provider and were not determined by assay-based typing. A de-identified subject ID, COVID-19 status, age in years and sex were almost always included in the sample metadata. Samples came from the ongoing ImmuneRACE study (first 160 participants) plus 1,254 subjects from 6 global collaborators. The repertoires were released in a freely available public database meant as a resource for research on the immune response to SARS-CoV-2.

For this chain, trimming is 0 bases at the V end and 6 bases at the J end, and the number of junction bases without a gene match is 7. The CDR3 holds 15 amino acids from the cysteine to the phenylalanine. Only the CDR3 DNA is retained, 45 bases long and in frame from the first base. The germline V gene gives CDR1 as SGDLS and CDR2 as YYNGEE. The immunoSEQ Assay, a bias-controlled multiplex PCR, was used to amplify TCRbeta CDR3 regions from genomic DNA. Per the authors' processing: Within the assay, amplification of reference gene primers was used to estimate how many nucleated cells each sample contained. To quantify the absolute abundance of each unique TCRbeta CDR3 rearrangement, sequence reads were collapsed and filtered. For each sample, productive Simpson clonality was calculated as the square root of Simpson's diversity index over productive rearrangements. Not all clones reach the TCRdb copy of this immuneACCESS table, which keeps in-frame sequences only. Checked studies attribute under half of the gap to unresolved V genes and leave the rest unexplained. That table supplies the V and J calls and clone size; D and trimming were determined from the DNA. Present in this sample are approximately 310,000 clones, over 75% of which were seen just once. The ten largest clones add up to roughly 7.1% of the sample.

Another Seattle source contributed samples from volunteer blood donors who had recovered from COVID-19. The collaborating institutions used their own protocols to collect whole blood in K2EDTA tubes. For TCRbeta analysis, collaborator samples were shipped as frozen whole blood, as isolated PBMCs, or as DNA extracted from either sample type. On this clone itself: Its antigen specificity is not known. It has no much larger one-base neighbor in the sample; base qualities were not kept.

The full study reports these points: The quantity of clinical and demographic metadata differed by source and by participant and was supplied without curation.

Sequencing was performed on peripheral blood. The chain is made from TRBV9 and TRBJ2-3; 7 middle bases align to TRBD2. This clonotype originated in a woman in her 50s who had recovered from COVID-19. DNA sequence: TGTGCCAGCAGCGTAGTCGGGACTAATTGGGATACGCAGTATTTT. This sequence encodes CASSVVGTNWDTQYF.